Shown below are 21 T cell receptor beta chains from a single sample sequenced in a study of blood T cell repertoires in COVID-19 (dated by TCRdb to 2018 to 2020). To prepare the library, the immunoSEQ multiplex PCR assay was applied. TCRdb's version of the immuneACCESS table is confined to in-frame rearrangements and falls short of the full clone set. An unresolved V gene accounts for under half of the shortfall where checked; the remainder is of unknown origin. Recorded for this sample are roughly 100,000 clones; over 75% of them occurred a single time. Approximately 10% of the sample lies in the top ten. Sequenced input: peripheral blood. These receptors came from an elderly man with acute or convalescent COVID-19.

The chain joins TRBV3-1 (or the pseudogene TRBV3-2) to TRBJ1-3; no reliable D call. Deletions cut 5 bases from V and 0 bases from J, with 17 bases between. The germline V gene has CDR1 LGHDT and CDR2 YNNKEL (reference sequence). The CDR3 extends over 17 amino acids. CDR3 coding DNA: TGTGCCAGCAGCTTGTATGGTCAGGCTGACTCTGGAAACACCATATATTTT. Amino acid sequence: CASSLYGQADSGNTIYF.

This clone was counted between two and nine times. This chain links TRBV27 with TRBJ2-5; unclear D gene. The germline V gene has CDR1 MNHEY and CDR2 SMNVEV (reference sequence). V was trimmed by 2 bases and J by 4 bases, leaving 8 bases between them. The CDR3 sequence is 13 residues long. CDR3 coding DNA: TGTGCCAGCAGTTTAGTCCTCAGAGAGACCCAGTACTTC. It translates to CASSLVLRETQYF.

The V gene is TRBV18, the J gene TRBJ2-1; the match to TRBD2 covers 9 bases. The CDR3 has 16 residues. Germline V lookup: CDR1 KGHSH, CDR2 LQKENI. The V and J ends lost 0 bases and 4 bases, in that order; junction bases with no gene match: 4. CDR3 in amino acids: CASSPPLAGIYNEQFF. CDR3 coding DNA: TGTGCCAGCTCACCACCCCTAGCGGGGATATACAATGAGCAGTTCTTC.

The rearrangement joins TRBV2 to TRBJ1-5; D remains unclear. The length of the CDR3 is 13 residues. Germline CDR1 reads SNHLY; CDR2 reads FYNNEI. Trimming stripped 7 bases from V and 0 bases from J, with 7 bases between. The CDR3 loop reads CASTRYSNQPQHF. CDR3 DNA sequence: TGTGCCAGCACCAGATATAGCAATCAGCCCCAGCATTTT. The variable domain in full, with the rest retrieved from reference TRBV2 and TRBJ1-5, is EPEVTQTPSHQVTQMGQEVILRCVPISNHLYFYWYRQILGQKVEFLVSFYNNEISEKSEIFDDQFSVERPDGSNFTLKIRSTKLEDSAMYFCASTRYSNQPQHFGDGTRLSIL.

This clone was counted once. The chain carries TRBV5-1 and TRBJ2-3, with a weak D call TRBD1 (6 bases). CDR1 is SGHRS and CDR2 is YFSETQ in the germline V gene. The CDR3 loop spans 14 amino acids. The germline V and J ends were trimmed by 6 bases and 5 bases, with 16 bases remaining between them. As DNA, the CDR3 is TGCGCCAGCACCCAAGGGGGACCACAAGATACGCAGTATTTT. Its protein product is CASTQGGPQDTQYF.

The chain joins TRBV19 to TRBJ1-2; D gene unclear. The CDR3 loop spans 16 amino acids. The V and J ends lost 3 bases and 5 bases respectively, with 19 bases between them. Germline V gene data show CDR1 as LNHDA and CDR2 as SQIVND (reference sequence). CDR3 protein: CASSMAPSGVLYGYTF. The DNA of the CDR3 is TGTGCCAGTAGTATGGCGCCGTCCGGGGTGTTATATGGCTACACCTTC. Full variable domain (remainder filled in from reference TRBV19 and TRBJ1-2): DGGITQSPKYLFRKEGQNVTLSCEQNLNHDAMYWYRQDPGQGLRLIYYSQIVNDFQKGDIAEGYSVSREKKESFPLTVTSAQKNPTAFYLCASSMAPSGVLYGYTFGSGTRLTVV.

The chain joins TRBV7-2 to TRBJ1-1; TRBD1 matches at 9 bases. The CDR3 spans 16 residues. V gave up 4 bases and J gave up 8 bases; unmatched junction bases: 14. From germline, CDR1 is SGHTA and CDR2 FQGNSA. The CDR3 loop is CASSSGQGGKLYEAFF. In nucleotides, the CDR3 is TGTGCCAGCAGCTCGGGACAGGGAGGCAAGTTATACGAAGCTTTCTTT.

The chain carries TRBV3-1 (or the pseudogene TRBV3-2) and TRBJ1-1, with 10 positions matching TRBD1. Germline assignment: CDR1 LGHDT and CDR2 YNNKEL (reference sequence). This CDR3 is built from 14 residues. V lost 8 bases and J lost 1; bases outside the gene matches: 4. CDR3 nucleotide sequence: TGTGCCAGCGCGGGACAGGGGAGGAACACTGAAGCTTTCTTT. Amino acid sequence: CASAGQGRNTEAFF.

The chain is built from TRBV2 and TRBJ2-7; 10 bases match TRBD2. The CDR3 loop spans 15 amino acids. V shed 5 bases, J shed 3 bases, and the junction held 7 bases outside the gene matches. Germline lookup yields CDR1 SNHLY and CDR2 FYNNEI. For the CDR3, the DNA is TGTGCCAGCAGTCGGACTAGCGGCACGGGCTACGAGCAGTACTTC. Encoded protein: CASSRTSGTGYEQYF.

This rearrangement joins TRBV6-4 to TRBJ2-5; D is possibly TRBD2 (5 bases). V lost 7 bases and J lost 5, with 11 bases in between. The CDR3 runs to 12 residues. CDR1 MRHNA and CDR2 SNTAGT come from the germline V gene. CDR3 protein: CASIRGVETQYF. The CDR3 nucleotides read TGTGCCAGCATTCGGGGAGTGGAGACCCAGTACTTC.

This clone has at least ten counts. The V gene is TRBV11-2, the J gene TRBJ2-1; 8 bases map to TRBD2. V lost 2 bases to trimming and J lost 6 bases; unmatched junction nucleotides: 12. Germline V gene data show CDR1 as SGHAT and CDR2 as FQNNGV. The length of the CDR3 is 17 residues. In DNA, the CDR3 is TGTGCCAGCAGCTTAACCGAGCTAGCGGGTCTTTCCAATGAGCAGTTCTTC. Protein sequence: CASSLTELAGLSNEQFF.

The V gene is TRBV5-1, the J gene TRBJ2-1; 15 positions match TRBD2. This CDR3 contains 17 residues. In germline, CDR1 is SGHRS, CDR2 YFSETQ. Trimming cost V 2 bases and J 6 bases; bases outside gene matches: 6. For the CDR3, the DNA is TGCGCCAGCAGCTTCGGGACTAGCGGGGGGAGGAGCAATGAGCAGTTCTTC. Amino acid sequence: CASSFGTSGGRSNEQFF.

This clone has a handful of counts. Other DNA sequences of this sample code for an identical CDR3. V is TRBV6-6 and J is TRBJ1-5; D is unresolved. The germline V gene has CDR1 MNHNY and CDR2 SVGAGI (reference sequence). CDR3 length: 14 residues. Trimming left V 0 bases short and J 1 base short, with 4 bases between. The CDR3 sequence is CASSYSESNQPQHF. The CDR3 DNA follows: TGTGCCAGCAGTTACTCAGAGAGCAATCAGCCCCAGCATTTT.

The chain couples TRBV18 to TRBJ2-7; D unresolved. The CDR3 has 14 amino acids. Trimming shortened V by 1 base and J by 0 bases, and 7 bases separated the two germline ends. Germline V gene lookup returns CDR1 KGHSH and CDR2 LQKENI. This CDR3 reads CASSPLTDSYEQYF. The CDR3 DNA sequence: TGTGCCAGCTCACCACTGACTGACTCCTACGAGCAGTACTTC. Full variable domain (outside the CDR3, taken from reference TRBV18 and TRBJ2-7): NAGVMQNPRHLVRRRGQEARLRCSPMKGHSHVYWYRQLPEEGLKFMVYLQKENIIDESGMPKERFSAEFPKEGPSILRIQQVVRGDSAAYFCASSPLTDSYEQYFGPGTRLTVT.

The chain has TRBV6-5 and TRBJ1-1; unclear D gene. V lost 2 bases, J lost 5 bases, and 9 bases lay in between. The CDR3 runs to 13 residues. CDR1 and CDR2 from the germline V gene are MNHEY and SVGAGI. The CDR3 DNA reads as TGTGCCAGCAGTTACGGTTCGAGGACTGAAGCTTTCTTT. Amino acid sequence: CASSYGSRTEAFF.

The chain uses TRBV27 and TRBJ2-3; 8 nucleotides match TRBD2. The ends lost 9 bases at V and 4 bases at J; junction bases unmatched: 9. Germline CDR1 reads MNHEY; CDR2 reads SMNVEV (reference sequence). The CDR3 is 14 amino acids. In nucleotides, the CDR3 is TGTGCCAGTACGCGGGGGACTAGTTCAGATACGCAGTATTTT. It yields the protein CASTRGTSSDTQYF.

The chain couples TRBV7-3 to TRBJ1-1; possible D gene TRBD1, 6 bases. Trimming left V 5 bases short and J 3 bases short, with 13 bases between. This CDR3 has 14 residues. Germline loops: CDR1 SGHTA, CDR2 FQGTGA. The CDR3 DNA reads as TGTGCCAGCAGCGCAACAGGGCTGGACACTGAAGCTTTCTTT. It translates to CASSATGLDTEAFF.

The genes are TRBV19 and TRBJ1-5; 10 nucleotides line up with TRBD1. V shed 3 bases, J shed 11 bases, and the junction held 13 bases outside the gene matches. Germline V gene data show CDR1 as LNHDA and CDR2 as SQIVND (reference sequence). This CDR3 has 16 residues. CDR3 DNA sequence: TGTGCCAGTAGTATTTCTTCTAGGACAGGGGGTGGGTCCCAGCATTTT. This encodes CASSISSRTGGGSQHF.

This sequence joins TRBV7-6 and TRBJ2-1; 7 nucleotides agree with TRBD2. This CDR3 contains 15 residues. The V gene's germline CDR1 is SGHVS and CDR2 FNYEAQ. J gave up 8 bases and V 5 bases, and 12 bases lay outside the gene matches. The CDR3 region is CASSPHRLAGDEQFF. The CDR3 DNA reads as TGTGCCAGCAGCCCCCATCGCTTAGCGGGCGATGAGCAGTTCTTC.

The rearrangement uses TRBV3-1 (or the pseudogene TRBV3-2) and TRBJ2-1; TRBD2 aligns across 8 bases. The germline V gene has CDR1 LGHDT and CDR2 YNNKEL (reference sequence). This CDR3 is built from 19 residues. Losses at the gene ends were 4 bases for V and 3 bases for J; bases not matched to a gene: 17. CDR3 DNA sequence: TGTGCCAGCAGCCCCCAAGGCGGGAGGTCGTCAACGGTCTACAATGAGCAGTTCTTC. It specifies CASSPQGGRSSTVYNEQFF.

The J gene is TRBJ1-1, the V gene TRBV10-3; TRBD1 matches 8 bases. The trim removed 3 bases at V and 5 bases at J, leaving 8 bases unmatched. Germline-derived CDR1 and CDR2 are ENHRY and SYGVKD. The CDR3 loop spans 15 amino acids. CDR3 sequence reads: CAISDPDRGGTEAFF. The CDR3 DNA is TGTGCCATCAGTGACCCCGACAGGGGAGGGACTGAAGCTTTCTTT.